This is a list of T cell receptor beta chains from one sample in a study of T-cell memory formation after mild COVID-19. A single record per CDR3 protein comes from TCRdb applying MiXCR to the 5' RACE reads. The sample lists 200,000 or so distinct CDR3 sequences; about 18% were seen once. Material for sequencing was PBMCs or a T cell subset sorted from them (not recorded which). These receptors came from an adult woman who had mild COVID-19 (a few samples of this study predate the infection). Cell type and time point are not known. Both conserved end residues are trimmed from each CDR3.

v_call	j_call	cdr3_aa
TRBV7-8	TRBJ1-3	ASSSVGGHGNTIY
TRBV7-3	TRBJ2-7	ASSFGPGRVYEQY
TRBV4-1	TRBJ1-2	ASSREVDRVLGYT
TRBV12-3/TRBV12-4	TRBJ2-7	ASSLGTGGPYEQY
TRBV5-1	TRBJ2-5	ASSLDTAQETQY
TRBV20-1	TRBJ2-3	SARLDSYTDTQY
TRBV5-1	TRBJ2-7	ASSRTGGRSYEQY
TRBV24-1	TRBJ2-1	ATGTAGGGEQF
TRBV20-1	TRBJ2-7	SARDPEGEQY
TRBV2	TRBJ1-1	ASRLQGGEAF
TRBV18	TRBJ2-7	ASSTTSGSYEQY
TRBV14	TRBJ1-5	ASSQLGSNQPQH
TRBV21-1	TRBJ2-7	ASSKAGVLGRSEQY